The rows below give T cell receptor beta chains drawn from one sample of a study of T cells in Graves' hyperthyroidism and ophthalmopathy. TCRdb reprocessed the multiplex PCR reads with MiXCR, giving one entry per CDR3 protein. Seen here are 400,000 to 600,000 distinct CDR3 sequences, roughly 16% observed once, and the top ten hold less than 30%. The sequenced sample was blood. Source of these receptors: a woman aged 25 to 39 with Graves' ophthalmopathy. Both conserved end residues are part of each CDR3. D genes are given only for firm matches. Size tells how often a clone was seen (once, few, many) or the class of an expanded clone, and some rows leave it out.

clone_size j_call d_call v_call cdr3_nt cdr3_aa
many TRBJ2-2 TRBD2 TRBV20-1 TGCAGTGCTATGGGACTAGCGGGAGGGCCCGGGGAGCTGTTTTTT CSAMGLAGGPGELFF
many TRBJ1-2 . TRBV28 TGTGCCAGCAAGGCGGAGGTCTATGGCTACACCTTC CASKAEVYGYTF
many TRBJ2-1 TRBD2 TRBV7-8 TGTGCCAGCAGCACGAGGGGACTAGCGGGAGGTCCCAGCATCTACAATGAGCAGTTCTTC CASSTRGLAGGPSIYNEQFF
many TRBJ2-7 TRBD1 TRBV25-1 TGTGCCAGCAGTGGAGATTCCGGGACAGGGGAGTACGAGCAGTACTTC CASSGDSGTGEYEQYF
few TRBJ2-3 . TRBV6-5 TGTGCCAGCAGTTACACGGGGGCCACAGATACGCAGTATTTT CASSYTGATDTQYF
. TRBJ2-2 . TRBV6-1 TGTGCCAGCAATGGGCGGGCGGGAATGAGAACCGGGGAGCTGTTTTTT CASNGRAGMRTGELFF
many TRBJ1-2 TRBD1 TRBV20-1 TGCAGTGCCTGGACAGGGAGTGGCTACACCTTC CSAWTGSGYTF
many TRBJ2-1 TRBD2 TRBV27 TGTGCCAGCAGTGTCCTGACTAGCGGATACAATGAGCAGTTCTTC CASSVLTSGYNEQFF
. TRBJ2-7 TRBD2 TRBV9 TGTGCCAGCAGCGTAGGATTAGCGGGGGACGAGCAGTACTTC CASSVGLAGDEQYF
. TRBJ2-1 . TRBV9 TGTGCCAGCAGCGTAGGGACCCTAGGACGCAATGAGCAGTTCTTC CASSVGTLGRNEQFF
. TRBJ1-6 TRBD1 TRBV5-5 TGTGCCAGCAGCCAAAAAACCGACGGGACAGGGGCAAGCTCCTATAATTCACCCCTCCACTTT CASSQKTDGTGASSYNSPLHF
many TRBJ2-7 . TRBV28 TGTGCCAGCAGTTTATCGGCTTACGAGCAGTACTTC CASSLSAYEQYF
. TRBJ2-1 TRBD2 TRBV24-1 TGTGCCACCAGTGATGTGACTAGCGGGAGGGCCCATGAGCAGTTCTTC CATSDVTSGRAHEQFF
. TRBJ2-1 TRBD2 TRBV29-1 TGCAGCGTTCTGGCTAGCGGGGGCCATGAGCAGTTCTTC CSVLASGGHEQFF
many TRBJ2-7 . TRBV28 TGTGCCAGCAGTTTAAAGGGAGGAACCTACGAGCAGTACTTC CASSLKGGTYEQYF
many TRBJ2-7 . TRBV7-3 TGTGCCAGCAGCTCTGAGGGGATCAACGAGCAGTACTTC CASSSEGINEQYF
many TRBJ2-1 . TRBV5-6 TGTGCCAGCAGCCTGACACGCCAGGAGCAGTTCTTC CASSLTRQEQFF
. TRBJ1-1 . TRBV11-3 TGTGCCAGCAGCCCTTACAGGGTAGGCAACACTGAAGCTTTCTTT CASSPYRVGNTEAFF
. TRBJ1-2 . TRBV28 TGTGCCAGCAGTCGTACCCTGGACACTAACTATGGCTACACCTTC CASSRTLDTNYGYTF
. TRBJ2-7 TRBD1 TRBV7-9 TGTGCCAGCAGGCCCACAGGGGGCGGGGAGCAGTACTTC CASRPTGGGEQYF
many TRBJ2-7 . TRBV5-1 TGCGCCAGCAGCTGGAGTAACCGGGACTCAACCTACGAGCAGTACTTC CASSWSNRDSTYEQYF
many TRBJ2-7 . TRBV6-2/TRBV6-3 TGTGCCAGCACCACACCGGATGGAGACTCCTACGAGCAGTACTTC CASTTPDGDSYEQYF
few TRBJ2-1 . TRBV6-5 TGTGCCAGCAGTTCCCTCCTGGGGAAGGAAGGCTATGAGCAGTTCTTC CASSSLLGKEGYEQFF
. TRBJ1-1 . TRBV7-3 TGTGCCAGCAGCCGGGACCCACCGCCAACTGAAGCTTTCTTT CASSRDPPPTEAFF
many TRBJ2-3 . TRBV20-1 TGCAGTGCTAGATGGGCAGGACGCACAGATACGCAGTATTTT CSARWAGRTDTQYF
. TRBJ2-3 TRBD2 TRBV20-1 TGCAGTGCTAGAACACTAGCGGCGCGCACAGATACGCAGTATTTT CSARTLAARTDTQYF
many TRBJ1-5 . TRBV12-3/TRBV12-4 TGTGCCAGCAGTCCCGGACAGCAGCCCCAGCATTTT CASSPGQQPQHF
many TRBJ2-7 . TRBV20-1 TGCAGTGCTAGTTGGCTAGCGCATACCTACGAGCAGTACTTC CSASWLAHTYEQYF
few TRBJ1-4 TRBD1 TRBV4-1 TGCGCCAGCAGATCAGGGGGGCCTAATGAAAAACTGTTTTTT CASRSGGPNEKLFF
. TRBJ1-1 . TRBV5-6 TGTGCCAGCAGCCTCCCCAACGGTGAAGCTTTCTTT CASSLPNGEAFF
many TRBJ2-1 TRBD1 TRBV28 TGTGCCAGCAGTTTGGCCTCAGGGGGCCAAGACAATGAGCAGTTCTTC CASSLASGGQDNEQFF
. TRBJ2-5 . TRBV10-2 TGCGCCAGCAGTGCCAGCGGAGGTGAGGAGACCCAGTACTTC CASSASGGEETQYF
many TRBJ2-3 . TRBV11-2 TGTGCCAGCAGCTTAGATCCGGGACTTTATACGCAGTATTTT CASSLDPGLYTQYF
many TRBJ2-2 . TRBV7-8 TGTGCCAGCAGCTTAGAGGGAGCCTATGGAGGGGAGCTGTTTTTT CASSLEGAYGGELFF
few TRBJ2-3 . TRBV27 TGTGCCAGCAGTCCCCCCCGACTGAGCCCGGGGCCAGATACGCAGTATTTT CASSPPRLSPGPDTQYF
. TRBJ1-2 . TRBV7-2 TGTGCCAGCAGCCCACCGGGAATCGACTATGGCTACACCTTC CASSPPGIDYGYTF
. TRBJ1-3 TRBD1 TRBV7-8 TGTGCCAGCAGTCGGACAGGGCCTCACTCTGGAAACACCATATATTTT CASSRTGPHSGNTIYF
few TRBJ2-1 . TRBV28 TGTGCCAGCAGTCCATCCCTGGGCAATGAGCAGTTCTTC CASSPSLGNEQFF
many TRBJ2-1 TRBD2 TRBV20-1 TGCAGTGCTAGAGATTACACTAGCGGGAACTACAATGAGCAGTTCTTC CSARDYTSGNYNEQFF
. TRBJ2-5 TRBD1 TRBV20-1 TGCAGTGCTAAAGGGACAGTGTTTCAAGAGACCCAGTACTTC CSAKGTVFQETQYF
. TRBJ2-7 TRBD2 TRBV6-2/TRBV6-3 TGTGCCAGCAAAAATAGCGGGAGGGGATACGAGCAGTACTTC CASKNSGRGYEQYF
few TRBJ2-7 TRBD2 TRBV20-1 TGCAGTGCGAGGACTAGCGGGAGGGCCGCGGGTTACGAGCAGTACTTC CSARTSGRAAGYEQYF
. TRBJ1-3 . TRBV18 TGTGCCAGCTCACCACCGGAAGGGAGCTCTGGAAACACCATATATTTT CASSPPEGSSGNTIYF
many TRBJ1-6 . TRBV12-3/TRBV12-4 TGTGCCAGCACTTTGGGGCAGGGGAGCTCACCCCTCCACTTT CASTLGQGSSPLHF
many TRBJ2-4 . TRBV28 TGTGCCAGCGGGTGGGGAAGCCAAAACATTCAGTACTTC CASGWGSQNIQYF
few TRBJ2-1 TRBD2 TRBV27 TGTGCCAGCAGCCCCCTGGGCTTTAGCGGGAGGCCCTACAATGAGCAGTTCTTC CASSPLGFSGRPYNEQFF
many TRBJ2-3 . TRBV30 TGTGCCTGGGCGGCCCTTACACCGCAACACCCAGATACGCAGTATTTT CAWAALTPQHPDTQYF
. TRBJ2-7 . TRBV6-5 TGTGCCAGCAGTTACGATAACCGGCAGTACTTC CASSYDNRQYF
. TRBJ2-7 TRBD1 TRBV10-3 TGTGCCATTAGGACAGGGAGCTCCTACGAGCAGTACTTC CAIRTGSSYEQYF
many TRBJ1-5 TRBD1 TRBV2 TGTGCCAGCAGTGAAGTCAGGGGGGGTCAGCCCCAGCATTTT CASSEVRGGQPQHF
. TRBJ1-5 . TRBV20-1 TGCAGTGCTAGAGATAGGGGGTATAGCAATCAGCCCCAGCATTTT CSARDRGYSNQPQHF
. TRBJ1-4 . TRBV27 TGTGCCAGCAGTTTAGGAACAGGGAATAATGAAAAACTGTTTTTT CASSLGTGNNEKLFF
. TRBJ1-5 . TRBV28 TGTGCCAGCAGTCCCGTGGGGATTCGCGATCAGCCCCAGCATTTT CASSPVGIRDQPQHF